These T cell receptor beta chains were read from a single sample in a study of blood T cell repertoires in COVID-19. Here immunoSEQ multiplex PCR was the method, and the copy in TCRdb shows in-frame clones only, minus some. The sample includes approximately 98,000 clones, roughly 80% seen only once; the top ten take roughly 18%. Sequencing used peripheral blood. These receptors originate from a man aged 80 or over with acute or convalescent COVID-19. CDR3s include the opening cysteine and the closing phenylalanine or tryptophan. Fields, in order: V gene, D gene, clone size, J gene, CDR3 protein, CDR3 DNA. A D gene is named only where the DNA matches it firmly. Expanded clones get a size class; other rows say once, few or many, or leave the size out.

TRBV4-1	TRBD1	.	TRBJ2-7	CASSHPQGAPYEQYF	TGCGCCAGCAGCCACCCACAGGGGGCTCCCTACGAGCAGTACTTC
TRBV28	TRBD1	.	TRBJ2-7	CASSLPGQGPSEQYF	TGTGCCAGCAGTCTTCCGGGACAGGGTCCCTCCGAGCAGTACTTC
TRBV2	.	.	TRBJ2-2	CASRTLNTGELFF	TGTGCCAGTAGGACATTGAACACCGGGGAGCTGTTTTTT
TRBV24-1	TRBD2	.	TRBJ2-3	CATSGAAGGYTDTQYF	TGTGCCACCAGTGGGGCAGCGGGGGGGTACACAGATACGCAGTATTTT
TRBV4-1	TRBD1	.	TRBJ1-2	CASSQRDRDYGYTF	TGCGCCAGCAGCCAACGGGACAGGGACTATGGCTACACCTTC
TRBV2	TRBD1	.	TRBJ1-1	CASSYWTGSNTEAFF	TGTGCCAGCAGTTACTGGACAGGATCGAACACTGAAGCTTTCTTT
TRBV13	.	once	TRBJ1-4	CASSLAKGGANEKLFF	TGTGCCAGCAGCTTAGCCAAAGGGGGGGCGAATGAAAAACTGTTTTTT
TRBV28	TRBD2	.	TRBJ2-2	CASMGWGGTDTGELFF	TGTGCCAGCATGGGTTGGGGGGGGACGGACACCGGGGAGCTGTTTTTT
TRBV3-1/TRBV3-2	.	.	TRBJ1-1	CASSRDTGTEAFF	TGTGCCAGCAGCCGGGACACTGGGACTGAAGCTTTCTTT
TRBV24-1	TRBD1	once	TRBJ1-2	CATGTGGAYGYTF	TGTGCCACGGGGACAGGGGGAGCCTATGGCTACACCTTC
TRBV25-1	TRBD2	.	TRBJ2-1	CASWDRNSGGLHNEQFF	TGTGCCAGCTGGGACAGGAATAGCGGGGGGCTACACAATGAGCAGTTCTTC
TRBV27	.	.	TRBJ1-6	CASSFSNSPLHF	TGTGCCAGCAGTTTCAGTAATTCACCCCTCCACTTT
TRBV5-1	TRBD1	.	TRBJ1-1	CASSLAGTENTEAFF	TGCGCCAGCAGCTTGGCCGGGACAGAGAACACTGAAGCTTTCTTT
TRBV12-3/TRBV12-4	.	.	TRBJ1-1	CASLNWGGTEAFF	TGTGCCAGCCTCAACTGGGGGGGAACTGAAGCTTTCTTT
TRBV9	TRBD1	few	TRBJ2-1	CASSLTGQAPNEQFF	TGTGCCAGCAGCTTAACGGGACAGGCCCCCAATGAGCAGTTCTTC
TRBV25-1	TRBD1	.	TRBJ2-5	CASSASRDRETQYF	TGTGCCAGCAGTGCATCCCGGGACAGGGAGACCCAGTACTTC
TRBV7-7	TRBD1	.	TRBJ2-5	CASSFTGGEGETQYF	TGTGCTAGCAGCTTTACAGGGGGTGAGGGAGAGACCCAGTACTTC
TRBV6-5	TRBD1	.	TRBJ1-2	CASSNSQGAYGYTF	TGTGCCAGCAGTAACTCACAGGGGGCGTATGGCTACACCTTC
TRBV15	.	.	TRBJ1-6	CATSSEGLPASPLHF	TGTGCCACCAGCAGTGAGGGACTCCCTGCCTCACCCCTCCACTTT
TRBV4-3	.	few	TRBJ2-1	CASSQDPGMSYNEQFF	TGCGCCAGCAGCCAAGATCCGGGGATGTCCTACAATGAGCAGTTCTTC
TRBV27	TRBD2	.	TRBJ2-1	CASSTPGLAGLDEQFF	TGTGCCAGCAGTACTCCGGGACTAGCGGGATTAGATGAGCAGTTCTTC
TRBV5-1	.	.	TRBJ2-7	CASSLVDRSYEQYF	TGCGCCAGCAGCTTGGTAGACAGATCCTACGAGCAGTACTTC
TRBV14	.	.	TRBJ2-3	CASSQDQDYTDTQYF	TGTGCCAGCAGCCAAGATCAGGACTACACAGATACGCAGTATTTT
TRBV28	TRBD2	.	TRBJ2-4	CASSFLGGGAAKNIQYF	TGTGCCAGCAGTTTCTTAGGCGGGGGGGCTGCCAAAAACATTCAGTACTTC
TRBV3-1/TRBV3-2	.	.	TRBJ2-3	CASSYPGADTQYF	TGTGCCAGCAGCTACCCAGGGGCAGATACGCAGTATTTT
TRBV7-2	.	.	TRBJ2-5	CASSLMTGQKQTQYF	TGTGCCAGCAGCTTAATGACAGGACAGAAGCAGACCCAGTACTTC
TRBV7-9	TRBD2	.	TRBJ2-5	CASSLYLGGGTQETQYF	TGTGCCAGCAGCTTATATCTTGGGGGGGGAACACAAGAGACCCAGTACTTC
TRBV9	TRBD2	.	TRBJ2-3	CASSLAGSTDTQYF	TGTGCCAGCAGTTTAGCGGGAAGCACAGATACGCAGTATTTT
TRBV19	.	once	TRBJ1-6	CASTTPLGGGSPLHF	TGTGCCAGTACCACCCCACTGGGAGGGGGTTCACCCCTCCACTTT
TRBV20-1	.	.	TRBJ2-7	CSARRQNF	TGCAGTGCTAGGAGACAGAACTTC
TRBV5-1	.	.	TRBJ2-3	CASALSPGSDTQYF	TGCGCCAGCGCCTTGTCTCCGGGTTCAGATACGCAGTATTTT
TRBV5-4	.	.	TRBJ2-6	CASSGRGGDGSGANVLTF	TGTGCCAGCAGCGGACGGGGCGGGGATGGCTCTGGGGCCAACGTCCTGACTTTC
TRBV7-2	.	.	TRBJ1-2	CASSSFGGGNGYTF	TGTGCCAGCAGCTCCTTTGGGGGGGGCAATGGCTACACCTTC
TRBV10-3	TRBD2	.	TRBJ2-1	CAISRGGTYNEQFF	TGTGCCATCAGCCGCGGGGGGACTTACAATGAGCAGTTCTTC
TRBV5-4	.	few	TRBJ2-1	CASSLGAAVKYNEQFF	TGTGCCAGCAGCTTGGGGGCAGCGGTGAAATACAATGAGCAGTTCTTC
TRBV3-1/TRBV3-2	TRBD1	.	TRBJ1-2	CASSPQDRTNYGYTF	TGTGCCAGCAGCCCACAGGACAGGACTAACTATGGCTACACCTTC
TRBV11-2	.	.	TRBJ2-1	CASSRRLDSEIYNEQFF	TGTGCCAGCAGCAGGAGACTGGACAGCGAGATCTACAATGAGCAGTTCTTC
TRBV27	.	few	TRBJ1-2	CASSRARRAEANYGYTF	TGTGCCAGCAGTCGGGCCAGGAGGGCAGAAGCTAACTATGGCTACACCTTC
TRBV7-9	.	.	TRBJ1-5	CASSLQGGNQPQHF	TGTGCCAGCAGCTTACAGGGCGGCAATCAGCCCCAGCATTTT
TRBV7-2	TRBD1	.	TRBJ2-3	CASSVGTASTDTQYF	TGTGCCAGCAGCGTCGGGACAGCCAGCACAGATACGCAGTATTTT
TRBV28	.	few	TRBJ1-6	CASSSSYNSPLHF	TGTGCCAGCAGTTCTAGCTATAATTCACCCCTCCACTTT
TRBV19	.	.	TRBJ1-5	CASWARSNQPQHF	TGTGCCAGTTGGGCAAGGAGCAATCAGCCCCAGCATTTT
TRBV6-5	.	.	TRBJ1-4	CASSPYEKLFF	TGTGCCAGCAGTCCCTATGAAAAACTGTTTTTT
TRBV30	.	.	TRBJ1-6	CAWSVQAYNSPLHF	TGTGCCTGGAGTGTACAGGCTTATAATTCACCCCTCCACTTT
TRBV28	.	.	TRBJ2-3	CASRPGTDSTDTQYF	TGTGCCAGCAGACCGGGAACAGATAGCACAGATACGCAGTATTTT